Below, one T cell receptor beta chain is given with its context. As yet, its antigen is unknown. The data belong to a study of regulatory T cells in long-lasting Graves disease. General study points: Patients with persistent disease shared some 2,500 public clonotypes, outpacing the approximately 870 shared by new patients.

The time point denotes: newly diagnosed GD, antithyroid drugs for less than 3 months. The TCR library used RNA extracted from PBMCs. Sequencing libraries for TCR beta were prepared with iRepertoire HTBI primers and Arm-PCR of CDR3 regions. TCRdb reprocessed the multiplex PCR reads with MiXCR, giving one entry per CDR3 protein. The profile shows a few hundred thousand distinct CDR3 sequences, approximately 15% of them singletons. CDR1 is SQVTM and CDR2 is ANQGSEA in the germline V gene. The CDR3 totals 11 residues. V lost 8 bases, J lost 6 bases, and 14 bases lay in between. The same sample was also used in a study of T cells in Graves' hyperthyroidism and ophthalmopathy. That report notes: HTBI primers were the set used in a first-round RT-PCR of the TCR CDR3. Ophthalmopathy could be told apart from stable hyperthyroidism with a 13 V-J model.

This specimen consisted of peripheral blood mononuclear cells (PBMCs), obtained at new diagnosis, from a patient treated with antithyroid drugs. The clonotype comes from a man aged 35-49 years with Graves disease. The rearrangement links TRBV29-1 to TRBJ2-7; perhaps TRBD1 as D (6 bases). This CDR3 reads CSLRTGSEQYF. The CDR3 nucleotides are TGCAGCCTAAGAACAGGGTCCGAGCAGTACTTC.